Shown below are 10 T cell receptor beta chains from a single sample sequenced in a study of metastatic and nonmetastatic thyroid tumors. TCRdb re-processed the PCR reads through MiXCR. The data contain fewer than 40,000 clones, approximately 15% of them singletons. There were no patients who had received any treatment before thyroid surgery. What was sequenced was blood. The receptors stem from a male donor with papillary thyroid cancer or a benign thyroid nodule (not recorded which). Some clones in this sample may be carry-over from other donors' samples.

On this clone: A clone one base away is much larger, so this may be a read error. The sample has other DNA sequences that encode this CDR3 too. The chain uses TRBV5-4 and TRBJ2-1; no clear D. The CDR3 is 14 residues long. The germline gives CDR1 SGHNT, CDR2 YYREEE (reference sequence). CDR3 DNA: TGCGCCAGCAGCTTAAGGGATGTATACAATGAGCAGTTCTTC. Amino acids: CASSLRDVYNEQFF.

The chain couples TRBV2 to TRBJ2-1; possibly TRBD2 for D (6 bases). This CDR3 contains 13 residues. CDR1 SNHLY and CDR2 FYNNEI come from the germline V gene. V gave up 9 bases and J gave up 6 bases, with 15 bases separating them. The CDR3 DNA reads as TGTGCCAGAACGGGACTCCCGTGCAATGAGCAGTTCTTC. Amino acid sequence: CARTGLPCNEQFF.

This clone came up many times. V and J are TRBV5-1 and TRBJ2-1; TRBD1 matches 7 bases. The CDR3 spans 14 residues. Losses at the gene ends were 2 bases for V and 8 bases for J; bases not matched to a gene: 7. Germline CDR1 and CDR2: SGHRS and YFSETQ. CDR3 protein: CASSLGQVTHEQFF. DNA for the CDR3: TGCGCCAGCAGCTTAGGACAGGTTACCCATGAGCAGTTCTTC.

This clone was counted at least ten times. The V and J genes are TRBV18 and TRBJ2-7; the match to TRBD2 covers 9 bases. CDR1 and CDR2 (germline): KGHSH, LQKENI. Trimming removed 5 bases from V and 5 bases from J; junction bases left unmatched: 7. The CDR3 extends over 14 amino acids. DNA for the CDR3: TGTGCCAGCTCATTATCCGGGACTAGCCACGAGCAGTACTTC. Protein sequence: CASSLSGTSHEQYF. Filled out from reference TRBV18 and TRBJ2-7, the complete variable domain reads NAGVMQNPRHLVRRRGQEARLRCSPMKGHSHVYWYRQLPEEGLKFMVYLQKENIIDESGMPKERFSAEFPKEGPSILRIQQVVRGDSAAYFCASSLSGTSHEQYFGPGTRLTVT.

This clone was seen repeatedly, ten times or more. The genes are TRBV5-1 and TRBJ2-3; 8 bases align to TRBD2. Germline lookup yields CDR1 SGHRS and CDR2 YFSETQ. V lost 7 bases to trimming and J lost 6 bases; unmatched junction nucleotides: 7. This CDR3 comprises 13 residues. In nucleotides, the CDR3 is TGCGCCAGCTCTCGGGAGGGAGGGGATACGCAGTATTTT. Its translation: CASSREGGDTQYF. The full variable domain, its missing parts supplied by reference TRBV5-1 and TRBJ2-3, is KAGVTQTPRYLIKTRGQQVTLSCSPISGHRSVSWYQQTPGQGLQFLFEYFSETQRNKGNFPGRFSGRQFSNSRSEMNVSTLELGDSALYLCASSREGGDTQYFGPGTRLTVL.

This clone was recorded at least ten times. The CDR3 sequence is CASSLGINSNQPQHF. In DNA form, the CDR3 reads TGTGCCAGTAGTTTGGGAATTAATAGCAATCAGCCCCAGCATTTT. This chain links TRBV19 with TRBJ1-5; D unclear. CDR3 size: 15 residues. V was shortened by 5 bases and J by 0 bases, with 11 bases between the two germline ends. The germline gives CDR1 LNHDA, CDR2 SQIVND (reference sequence).

The chain joins TRBV5-1 to TRBJ2-1; 8 positions agree with TRBD2. CDR1 and CDR2 from the germline V gene are SGHRS and YFSETQ. This CDR3 is 21 amino acids long. Trimming at V came to 3 bases and at J to 4 bases, leaving 24 bases not matched to a gene. This CDR3 reads CASSSPTAGPLFTSGYNEQFF. In DNA, the CDR3 is TGCGCCAGCAGCTCGCCGACCGCGGGACCCCTCTTCACTAGCGGTTACAATGAGCAGTTCTTC.

This clone was seen many times. This chain connects TRBV7-3 to TRBJ1-1; D gene uncertain. Germline assignment: CDR1 SGHTA and CDR2 FQGTGA. The CDR3 consists of 13 residues. V lost 4 bases and J lost 1, with 7 bases in between. The CDR3, as DNA: TGTGCCAGCAGCTCCCAGAGGAACACTGAAGCTTTCTTT. Amino acids: CASSSQRNTEAFF.

This clone has just a few counts. The chain employs TRBV28 and TRBJ1-4; the D is unclear. Germline CDR1 MDHEN, CDR2 SYDVKM. V shed 7 bases and J shed 8 bases, with 11 bases lying between them. The CDR3 loop spans 12 amino acids. CDR3 DNA sequence: TGTGCCAGCAATCAAAACAGCGAAAAACTGTTTTTT. Translating gives CASNQNSEKLFF.

This clone came up many times. A read error may explain this, as a much larger clone is one base away. CDR3 DNA sequence: TGTGCCAGTTTCGCGGGAAGGGGGGAGACCCAGTACTTC. It yields the protein CASFAGRGETQYF. This chain uses TRBV6-1 with TRBJ2-5; D assignment may be TRBD1 or TRBD2 (6 bases each). The germline CDR1 and CDR2 sequences are MNHNS and SASEGT. Trimming stripped 9 bases from V and 5 bases from J, with 16 bases between. The CDR3 loop spans 13 amino acids.